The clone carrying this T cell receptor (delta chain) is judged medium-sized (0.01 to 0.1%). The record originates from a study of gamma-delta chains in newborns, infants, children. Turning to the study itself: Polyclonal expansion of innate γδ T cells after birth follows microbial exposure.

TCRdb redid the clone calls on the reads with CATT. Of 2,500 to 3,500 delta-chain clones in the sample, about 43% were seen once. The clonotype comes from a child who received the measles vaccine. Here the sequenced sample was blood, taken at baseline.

CDR3 nucleotide sequence: TGTGCCTGTGGGGGGACCGGGTACACCGATAAACTCATCTTT. It is translated as CACGGTGYTDKLIF. The V gene is TRDV2, the J gene TRDJ1, with D tentatively TRDD3 (6 bases). CDR3 length: 14 residues. Between the trimmed V and J ends, which lost 5 bases and 0 bases, there was a span of 12 bases. CDR1 GEAIGNYY and CDR2 EKD come from the germline V gene.